One sample yielded the 26 T cell receptor beta chains listed below, sequenced in a study of blood T cell repertoires in COVID-19. The method was immunoSEQ multiplex PCR; TCRdb's version includes in-frame clones alone and lacks a portion of them. The data contain some 98,000 clones, over 70% of them singletons. Sequenced: peripheral blood. The receptors stem from a human donor in a cohort sampled during active COVID-19.

The chain couples TRBV27 to TRBJ2-7; 8 nucleotides agree with TRBD2. The CDR3 totals 13 residues. Trimming took 6 bases from V and 12 from J; bases not matched to a gene: 13. The germline CDR1 and CDR2 sequences are MNHEY and SMNVEV (reference sequence). The DNA of the CDR3 is TGTGCCAGCAGGTACAGACGGGGGGGCCCACCGTACTTC. This sequence encodes CASRYRRGGPPYF.

The CDR3 protein is CATSSWDRAGELFF. CDR3 nucleotide sequence: TGTGCCACCAGTTCCTGGGACAGGGCCGGGGAGCTGTTTTTT. The V and J genes are TRBV24-1 and TRBJ2-2; 9 bases are shared with TRBD1. J lost 6 bases, V lost 6 bases, and 4 bases had no gene match. The CDR3 contains 14 residues. Germline CDR1 and CDR2: KGHDR and SFDVKD.

J is TRBJ1-2 and V is TRBV5-1, with 11 bases lining up with TRBD1. V lost 4 bases and J lost 7; bases outside the gene matches: 12. This CDR3 has 16 amino acids. In germline, CDR1 is SGHRS, CDR2 YFSETQ. CDR3 residues: CASSIGTGGLKSGYTF. In DNA form, the CDR3 reads TGCGCCAGCAGCATCGGGACAGGGGGTCTAAAGAGTGGCTACACCTTC.

The V and J genes are TRBV2 and TRBJ1-2, with D possibly being TRBD1 (5 bases). V lost 4 bases and J lost 14, with 14 bases in between. The length of the CDR3 is 11 residues. The germline CDR1 and CDR2 sequences are SNHLY and FYNNEI. CDR3 sequence reads: CASSGDRGPTF. Written as DNA, the CDR3 is TGTGCCAGCAGTGGCGACAGAGGTCCGACCTTC.

The chain carries TRBV11-1 and TRBJ1-1; D not certain. Germline CDR1 and CDR2: SGHAT and FQDESV (reference sequence). This CDR3 is built from 13 residues. V lost 1 base to trimming and J lost 4 bases, with 7 bases between them. CDR3 loop: CASSLVRATEAFF. CDR3 coding DNA: TGTGCCAGCAGCTTAGTGAGGGCCACTGAAGCTTTCTTT. Complete variable domain (other parts from reference TRBV11-1 and TRBJ1-1): EAEVAQSPRYKITEKSQAVAFWCDPISGHATLYWYRQILGQGPELLVQFQDESVVDDSQLPKDRFSAERLKGVDSTLKIQPAELGDSAMYLCASSLVRATEAFFGQGTRLTVV.

As regards this clone: Within the sample, other DNA sequences also encode this same CDR3. The chain recombines TRBV19 with TRBJ2-7; 7 bases map to TRBD1. CDR1 LNHDA and CDR2 SQIVND come from the germline V gene (reference sequence). The CDR3 is 13 amino acids. Trimming cost V 3 bases and J 2 bases; bases outside gene matches: 1. CDR3 sequence: CASSITGAYEQYF. The CDR3 region has the DNA TGTGCCAGTAGTATCACAGGGGCCTACGAGCAGTACTTC.

The CDR3 loop reads CASSQRSTGASTDTQYF. In DNA form, the CDR3 reads TGCGCCAGCAGCCAACGATCGACAGGGGCCTCCACAGATACGCAGTATTTT. This chain joins TRBV5-1 and TRBJ2-3, with 8 bases fitting TRBD1. The CDR3 spans 17 residues. V shed 4 bases, J shed 2 bases, and the junction held 12 bases outside the gene matches. Germline CDR1 reads SGHRS; CDR2 reads YFSETQ.

V gene TRBV9 combines with J gene TRBJ2-3, with TRBD2 identical over 8 bases. Germline V gene lookup returns CDR1 SGDLS and CDR2 YYNGEE. The CDR3 extends over 13 amino acids. Trimming took 0 bases from V and 6 from J; bases not matched to a gene: 0. This chain's CDR3 is CASSVGLADTQYF. CDR3 nucleotide sequence: TGTGCCAGCAGCGTAGGACTAGCGGATACGCAGTATTTT. Full variable domain (missing parts from reference TRBV9 and TRBJ2-3): DSGVTQTPKHLITATGQRVTLRCSPRSGDLSVYWYQQSLDQGLQFLIQYYNGEERAKGNILERFSAQQFPDLHSELNLSSLELGDSALYFCASSVGLADTQYFGPGTRLTVL.

The rearrangement links TRBV4-2 to TRBJ2-3; 9 nucleotides align to TRBD2. V dropped 1 base and J dropped 3; count of bases not matched to a gene: 5. The CDR3 runs to 16 residues. Germline CDR1 reads LGHNA; CDR2 reads YNFKEQ. Here the CDR3 reads CASSQAGLAGTDTQYF. DNA of the CDR3: TGTGCCAGCAGCCAAGCGGGACTAGCAGGGACAGATACGCAGTATTTT.

The genes are TRBV5-8 and TRBJ1-5, with D possibly matching TRBD1 (6 bases). V lost 6 bases, J lost 4 bases, and 14 bases lay in between. The germline V gene has CDR1 SGHTS and CDR2 YDEGEE. This CDR3 spans 14 amino acids. CDR3 DNA: TGTGCCAGCACGCACAGGGTAGGGAATCAGCCCCAGCATTTT. Protein product: CASTHRVGNQPQHF.

This rearrangement joins TRBV19 to TRBJ2-7; 9 bases agree with TRBD2. The CDR3 length is 15 residues. Germline trimming cut 3 bases from V and 0 bases from J; bases unmatched to any gene: 3. Germline-derived CDR1 and CDR2 are LNHDA and SQIVND (reference sequence). As DNA, the CDR3 is TGTGCCAGTAGTATCGGCGGGAGGGCCTCCTACGAGCAGTACTTC. This encodes CASSIGGRASYEQYF.

This clone was counted between two and nine times. The chain has TRBV18 and TRBJ2-7, with TRBD2 as a possible D gene (6 bases). This CDR3 region has 13 residues. Trimming pared 2 bases from V and 6 bases from J, leaving 11 bases between. The germline V gene has CDR1 KGHSH and CDR2 LQKENI. CDR3 protein: CASSPSEGSEQYF. The CDR3 DNA sequence: TGTGCCAGCTCACCATCGGAGGGGAGCGAGCAGTACTTC.

V usage is TRBV3-1 (or the pseudogene TRBV3-2) and J usage is TRBJ1-4; no firm D call. The CDR3 contains 12 residues. The germline CDR1 and CDR2 sequences are LGHDT and YNNKEL (reference sequence). Trimming left V 3 bases short and J 12 bases short, with 11 bases between. CDR3 region: CASSQGRNQLFF. The CDR3 region has the DNA TGTGCCAGCAGCCAGGGGAGGAACCAACTGTTTTTT.

The rearrangement uses TRBV10-1 and TRBJ2-7, with 7 positions matching TRBD1. V lost 6 bases, J lost 6 bases, and 8 bases stayed unmatched. Per germline, CDR1 WNHNN and CDR2 SYGVQD (reference sequence). CDR3 length: 13 residues. CDR3 DNA: TGCGCCAGCAGCGCGGACAGGCGCGGCGAGCAGTACTTC. Amino acids: CASSADRRGEQYF.

The CDR3 DNA reads as TGTGCCAGCAGCACGCGGGGACTAGCGGGACTCAATGAGCAGTTCTTC. It encodes CASSTRGLAGLNEQFF. The J gene is TRBJ2-1, the V gene TRBV11-2; 13 positions agree with TRBD2. Germline V gene data show CDR1 as SGHAT and CDR2 as FQNNGV. The junction had 7 bases not matched to a gene; V was cut back by 5 bases and J by 6 bases. The CDR3 length is 16 residues.

The chain uses TRBV7-2 and TRBJ2-7; 10 nucleotides agree with TRBD1. The CDR3 covers 17 residues. The V and J ends lost 5 bases and 3 bases, in that order; junction bases with no gene match: 13. CDR1 is SGHTA, CDR2 FQGNSA, per germline. In DNA, the CDR3 is TGTGCCAGCAGCGCACCTCTCCGGGACAGGGGTGGCTACGAGCAGTACTTC. Translating gives CASSAPLRDRGGYEQYF.

The chain has TRBV7-8 and TRBJ2-7; 7 positions agree with TRBD1. After removal of 4 bases from V and 6 bases from J, the junction contained 15 bases not matched to a gene. The CDR3 has 16 residues. Germline CDR1 is SGHVS and CDR2 is FQNEAQ. The chain's CDR3 is CASSSRQGLGFGEQYF. The CDR3 coding sequence is TGTGCCAGCAGCTCACGACAGGGCCTAGGTTTCGGCGAGCAGTACTTC.

The rearrangement uses TRBV18 and TRBJ2-7, with 9 bases aligning to TRBD1. The CDR3 consists of 13 residues. In germline, CDR1 is KGHSH, CDR2 LQKENI. Germline trimming cut 2 bases from V and 6 bases from J; bases unmatched to any gene: 2. The CDR3 loop reads CASSPSTGGEQYF. CDR3 coding DNA: TGTGCCAGCTCACCATCGACAGGGGGCGAGCAGTACTTC.

The chain is built from TRBV21-1 and TRBJ2-7; the table's D call TRBD2 went unverified against the DNA. TRBV21-1 is termed a pseudogene. There are 13 residues in the CDR3. Here the CDR3 reads CASSKGRYYEQYF. CDR3 nucleotides: TGTGCCAGCAGCAAAGGTCGGTACTACGAGCAGTACTTC.

The CDR3 bases are TGTGCCAGCAGCTCCCGAGATCTAGGCGAGCAGTACTTC. Amino acids: CASSSRDLGEQYF. The chain joins TRBV7-8 to TRBJ2-7; D gene uncertain. Germline CDR1 is SGHVS and CDR2 is FQNEAQ. The V and J ends lost 4 bases and 6 bases respectively, with 13 bases between them. The CDR3 consists of 13 residues.

This chain links TRBV2 with TRBJ1-2; D may be TRBD1 (6 bases). The CDR3 contains 13 residues. V was pared by 4 bases and J by 5 bases, with 11 bases between. Per the germline V gene, CDR1 is SNHLY and CDR2 is FYNNEI. The CDR3 loop is CASSGGRGYGYTF. The CDR3 bases are TGTGCCAGCAGTGGGGGCAGGGGTTATGGCTACACCTTC.

The chain combines TRBV6-5 with TRBJ2-1, with no clear D. Germline-derived CDR1 and CDR2 are MNHEY and SVGAGI. The length of the CDR3 is 15 residues. Trimming stripped 8 bases from V and 0 bases from J, with 14 bases between. Written as DNA, the CDR3 is TGTGCCAGCCTCGTAACAAAAACCTCCTACAATGAGCAGTTCTTC. Its translation is CASLVTKTSYNEQFF.

The chain is built from TRBV27 and TRBJ2-7; tentative D call: TRBD1 (6 bases). CDR1 is MNHEY, CDR2 SMNVEV, per germline (reference sequence). This CDR3 spans 15 amino acids. The V gene lost 7 bases and the J gene lost 3 bases, with 19 bases spanning the gap. CDR3 DNA sequence: TGTGCCAGCAAATTGGCCAGGGGCGAGGGCTACGAGCAGTACTTC. Encoded protein: CASKLARGEGYEQYF.

The rearrangement links TRBV9 to TRBJ1-1, with TRBD1 matching over 11 bases. Germline V gene lookup returns CDR1 SGDLS and CDR2 YYNGEE. V was clipped by 2 bases and J by 4 bases; unmatched bases: 7. The CDR3 contains 16 residues. The CDR3 sequence: CASSVGDRGIGTEAFF. The CDR3 DNA is TGTGCCAGCAGCGTTGGGGACAGGGGGATCGGCACTGAAGCTTTCTTT.

The gene calls are TRBV5-1 and TRBJ1-5; 9 bases match TRBD1. With V trimmed by 2 bases and J by 4 bases, 4 bases remained unmatched. The CDR3 is 15 amino acids. Looked up from germline, CDR1 is SGHRS and CDR2 is YFSETQ. CDR3 bases: TGCGCCAGCAGCTTACAGGGGGCTAGTAATCAGCCCCAGCATTTT. It yields the protein CASSLQGASNQPQHF.

V and J are TRBV18 and TRBJ2-5; the D gene is possibly TRBD2 (5 bases). V dropped 3 bases and J dropped 4 bases, with 12 bases sitting between them. Germline V lookup: CDR1 KGHSH, CDR2 LQKENI. This CDR3 is built from 14 residues. Written as DNA, the CDR3 is TGTGCCAGCTCACCTTATCGACTACTAGAGACCCAGTACTTC. This gives the protein CASSPYRLLETQYF.